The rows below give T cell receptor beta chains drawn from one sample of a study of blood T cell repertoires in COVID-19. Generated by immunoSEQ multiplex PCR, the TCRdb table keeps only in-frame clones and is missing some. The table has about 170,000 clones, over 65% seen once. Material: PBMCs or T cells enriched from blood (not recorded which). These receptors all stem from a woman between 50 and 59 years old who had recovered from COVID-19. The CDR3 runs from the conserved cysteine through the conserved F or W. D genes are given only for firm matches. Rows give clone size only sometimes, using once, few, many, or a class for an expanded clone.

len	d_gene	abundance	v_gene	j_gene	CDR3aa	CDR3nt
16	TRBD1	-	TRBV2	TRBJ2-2	CASRSPGTGNTGELFF	TGTGCCAGCAGAAGCCCCGGGACAGGGAACACCGGGGAGCTGTTTTTT
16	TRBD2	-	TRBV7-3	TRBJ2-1	CASSPYRGRAYNEQFF	TGTGCCAGCAGCCCCTATCGGGGGAGGGCTTACAATGAGCAGTTCTTC
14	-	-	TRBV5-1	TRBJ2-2	CASGRDTGTGELFF	TGCGCCAGCGGCCGGGACACTGGAACCGGGGAGCTGTTTTTT
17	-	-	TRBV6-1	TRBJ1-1	CASSAYTGSPQNTEAFF	TGTGCCAGCAGTGCGTATACAGGGTCCCCACAGAACACTGAAGCTTTCTTT
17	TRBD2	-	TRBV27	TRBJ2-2	CASSPRGRGQNTGELFF	TGTGCCAGCAGTCCCCGCGGGAGGGGCCAGAACACCGGGGAGCTGTTTTTT
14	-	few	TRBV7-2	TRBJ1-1	CASSDRRGNTEAFF	TGTGCCAGCAGCGATCGACGGGGGAACACTGAAGCTTTCTTT
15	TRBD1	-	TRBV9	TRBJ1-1	CASSQTGDPNTEAFF	TGTGCCAGCAGCCAAACAGGGGACCCGAACACTGAAGCTTTCTTT
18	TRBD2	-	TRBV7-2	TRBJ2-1	CASSLAEASGRWVDEQFF	TGTGCCAGCAGCTTAGCTGAGGCTAGCGGGAGGTGGGTGGATGAGCAGTTCTTC
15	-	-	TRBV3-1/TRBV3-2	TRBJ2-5	CASSQDLTSQETQYF	TGTGCCAGCAGCCAAGATCTTACTAGCCAAGAGACCCAGTACTTC
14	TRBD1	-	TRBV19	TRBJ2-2	CASSRPGGSGELFF	TGTGCCAGTAGTCGCCCAGGGGGCAGCGGGGAGCTGTTTTTT
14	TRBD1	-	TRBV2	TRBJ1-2	CASSTSGTVYGYTF	TGTGCCAGCAGTACCTCCGGGACAGTCTATGGCTACACCTTC
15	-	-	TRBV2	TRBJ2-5	CASSSGESDQETQYF	TGTGCCAGCAGTTCAGGGGAATCCGACCAAGAGACCCAGTACTTC
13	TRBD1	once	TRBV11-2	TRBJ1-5	CASSLGGQVPQHF	TGTGCCAGCAGCTTAGGGGGACAGGTGCCCCAGCATTTT
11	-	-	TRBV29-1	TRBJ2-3	CSATDQRAQYF	TGCAGCGCCACCGATCAGAGGGCGCAGTATTTT